The 7 T cell receptor beta chains below were found in one sample sequenced in a study of early T cells in non-severe SARS-CoV-2 infection. TCRdb reanalysed the 5' RACE reads using MiXCR and keeps one entry per CDR3 protein. The table has about 59,000 distinct CDR3 sequences, more than 10% seen once; the top ten hold over 1.5%. Sequencing was done on a sample of whole blood. The receptor set was obtained from an adult who was a healthcare worker with PCR-confirmed SARS-CoV-2 infection or an uninfected control (not recorded which).

This rearrangement joins TRBV29-1 to TRBJ2-3; D is possibly TRBD2 (6 bases). The V gene lost 7 bases and the J gene lost 3 bases, with 17 bases spanning the gap. This CDR3 is 14 amino acids long. Germline V gives CDR1 SQVTM, CDR2 ANQGSEA. CDR3 nucleotide sequence: TGCAGCGCCTGGCGGGGACGCGGGACAGATACGCAGTATTTT. Translating it yields CSAWRGRGTDTQYF.

This clonotype was recorded at least ten times. The chain links TRBV3-1 to TRBJ2-7; D ambiguous. CDR3 length equals 11 residues. Germline assignment: CDR1 LGHDT and CDR2 YNNKEL (reference sequence). V lost 3 bases and J lost 5, with 5 bases in between. The CDR3 bases are TGTGCCAGCAGCCAGGATAACGAGCAGTACTTC. It translates to CASSQDNEQYF.

This chain connects TRBV19 to TRBJ1-2; D not resolved. The CDR3 has 11 residues. Per germline, CDR1 LNHDA and CDR2 SQIVND (reference sequence). V was pared by 9 bases and J by 3 bases, with 8 bases between. This CDR3 reads CASSVHYGYTF. CDR3 nucleotides: TGTGCCAGCAGCGTTCACTATGGCTACACCTTC. The full variable domain, with the rest looked up from reference TRBV19 and TRBJ1-2, is DGGITQSPKYLFRKEGQNVTLSCEQNLNHDAMYWYRQDPGQGLRLIYYSQIVNDFQKGDIAEGYSVSREKKESFPLTVTSAQKNPTAFYLCASSVHYGYTFGSGTRLTVV.

This clonotype was counted ten times or more. The chain uses TRBV7-6 and TRBJ2-1; a possible D gene is TRBD1 (6 bases). V was cut by 4 bases and J by 5 bases, with 15 bases left in between. Germline V gene sequence: CDR1 SGHVS, CDR2 FNYEAQ. This CDR3 has 15 residues. The CDR3 sequence: CASSSTGTRNNEQFF. CDR3 nucleotides: TGTGCCAGCAGCTCAACCGGGACACGAAACAATGAGCAGTTCTTC.

There are many counts of this clonotype. The gene calls are TRBV2 and TRBJ1-2; a weak D match, TRBD1 (6 bases). Germline V gene data show CDR1 as SNHLY and CDR2 as FYNNEI. There are 14 residues in the CDR3. Trimming left V 6 bases short and J 0 bases short, with 11 bases between. CDR3 nucleotide sequence: TGTGCCAGCAGCCGGGGGGCGCCTAACTATGGCTACACCTTC. It encodes CASSRGAPNYGYTF.

This clonotype has more than one count but fewer than ten. This chain uses TRBV6-2 or TRBV6-3 with TRBJ2-7; 7 bases line up with TRBD1. The CDR3 has 14 amino acids. V was clipped by 6 bases and J by 1 base; unmatched bases: 6. Germline CDR1 reads MNHEY; CDR2 reads SVGEGT. The DNA of the CDR3 is TGTGCCAGCAGCCTAATACAGGGGTCCTACGAGCAGTACTTC. This gives the protein CASSLIQGSYEQYF.

This clonotype was detected many times. The chain links TRBV29-1 to TRBJ1-3; no reliable D call. Germline CDR1 SQVTM, CDR2 ANQGSEA. CDR3 size: 14 residues. V was trimmed by 1 base and J by 0 bases, leaving 7 bases between them. CDR3 sequence: CSVEGQDSGNTIYF. The CDR3 region has the DNA TGCAGCGTTGAAGGGCAGGACTCTGGAAACACCATATATTTT. Supplemented by reference TRBV29-1 and TRBJ1-3, the full variable domain reads SAVISQKPSRDICQRGTSLTIQCQVDSQVTMMFWYRQQPGQSLTLIATANQGSEATYESGFVIDKFPISRPNLTFSTLTVSNMSPEDSSIYLCSVEGQDSGNTIYFGEGSWLTVV.